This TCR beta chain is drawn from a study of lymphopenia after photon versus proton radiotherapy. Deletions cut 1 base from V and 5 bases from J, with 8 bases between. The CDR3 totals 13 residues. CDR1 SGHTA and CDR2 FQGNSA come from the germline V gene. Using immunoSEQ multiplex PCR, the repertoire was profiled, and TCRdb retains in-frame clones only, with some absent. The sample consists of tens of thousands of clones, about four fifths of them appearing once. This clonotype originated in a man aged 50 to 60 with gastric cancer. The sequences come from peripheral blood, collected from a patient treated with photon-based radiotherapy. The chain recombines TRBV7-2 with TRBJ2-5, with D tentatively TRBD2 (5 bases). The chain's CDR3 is CASSLGGDETQYF. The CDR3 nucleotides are TGTGCCAGCAGCTTAGGGGGAGACGAGACCCAGTACTTC.